The following is a TCR beta chain sequence with its context. Clones were sequenced by immunoSEQ multiplex PCR, and TCRdb holds only the in-frame ones, with some missing. The sample includes under 1,100,000 clones, 65% to 75% seen only once; the top ten take approximately 1.5%. This specimen belongs to a study of shared clonotypes between healthy human individuals. At the level of the study: Those who served as donors were a couple of women and a few men between the ages of 18 and 49.

V lost 7 bases and J lost 7, with 20 bases in between. This CDR3 has 16 residues. The germline CDR1 and CDR2 sequences are SNHLY and FYNNEI. Sequenced input: memory CD4+ T cells sorted from blood. Indicated subset: CD45RA-negative fraction. The clonotype originates from a man younger than 30 in good health. V and J are TRBV2 and TRBJ1-6; D might be TRBD1 (6 bases). The CDR3 DNA reads TGTGCCAGCAACGGAGGGGGGGGAGGAGGAAATTCACCCCTCCACTTT. This gives the protein CASNGGGGGGNSPLHF. Full variable domain (outside the CDR3, taken from reference TRBV2 and TRBJ1-6): EPEVTQTPSHQVTQMGQEVILRCVPISNHLYFYWYRQILGQKVEFLVSFYNNEISEKSEIFDDQFSVERPDGSNFTLKIRSTKLEDSAMYFCASNGGGGGGNSPLHFGNGTRLTVT.